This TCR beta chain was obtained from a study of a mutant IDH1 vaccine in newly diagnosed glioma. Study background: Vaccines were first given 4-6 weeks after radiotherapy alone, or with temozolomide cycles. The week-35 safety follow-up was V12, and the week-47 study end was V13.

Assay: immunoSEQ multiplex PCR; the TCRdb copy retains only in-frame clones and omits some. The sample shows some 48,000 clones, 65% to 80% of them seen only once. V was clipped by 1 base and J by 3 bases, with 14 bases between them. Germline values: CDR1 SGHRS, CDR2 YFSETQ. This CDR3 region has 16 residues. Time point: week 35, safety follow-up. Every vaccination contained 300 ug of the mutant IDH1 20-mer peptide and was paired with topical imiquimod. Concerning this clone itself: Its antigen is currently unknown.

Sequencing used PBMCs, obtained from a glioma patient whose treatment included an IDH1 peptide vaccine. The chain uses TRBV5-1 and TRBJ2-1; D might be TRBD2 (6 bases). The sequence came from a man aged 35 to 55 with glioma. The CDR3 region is CASSLNQGGYYNEQFF. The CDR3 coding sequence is TGCGCCAGCAGCTTGAACCAGGGAGGCTACTACAATGAGCAGTTCTTC.